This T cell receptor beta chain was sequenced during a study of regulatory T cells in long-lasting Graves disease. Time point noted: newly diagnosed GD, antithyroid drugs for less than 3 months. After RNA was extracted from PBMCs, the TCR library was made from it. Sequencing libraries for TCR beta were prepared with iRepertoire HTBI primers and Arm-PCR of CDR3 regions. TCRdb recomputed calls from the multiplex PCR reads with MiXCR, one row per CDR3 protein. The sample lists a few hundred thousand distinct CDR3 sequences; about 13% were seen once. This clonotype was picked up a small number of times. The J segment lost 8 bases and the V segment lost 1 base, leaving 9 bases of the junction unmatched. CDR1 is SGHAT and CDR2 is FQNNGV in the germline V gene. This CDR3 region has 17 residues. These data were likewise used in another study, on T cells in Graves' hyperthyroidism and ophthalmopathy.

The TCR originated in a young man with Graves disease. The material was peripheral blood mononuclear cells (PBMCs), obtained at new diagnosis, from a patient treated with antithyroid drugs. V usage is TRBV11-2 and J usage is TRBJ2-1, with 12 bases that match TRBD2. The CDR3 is CASSLGLAGVSGYEQFF. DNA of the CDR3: TGTGCCAGCAGCTTAGGACTAGCGGGAGTAAGTGGGTATGAGCAGTTCTTC.